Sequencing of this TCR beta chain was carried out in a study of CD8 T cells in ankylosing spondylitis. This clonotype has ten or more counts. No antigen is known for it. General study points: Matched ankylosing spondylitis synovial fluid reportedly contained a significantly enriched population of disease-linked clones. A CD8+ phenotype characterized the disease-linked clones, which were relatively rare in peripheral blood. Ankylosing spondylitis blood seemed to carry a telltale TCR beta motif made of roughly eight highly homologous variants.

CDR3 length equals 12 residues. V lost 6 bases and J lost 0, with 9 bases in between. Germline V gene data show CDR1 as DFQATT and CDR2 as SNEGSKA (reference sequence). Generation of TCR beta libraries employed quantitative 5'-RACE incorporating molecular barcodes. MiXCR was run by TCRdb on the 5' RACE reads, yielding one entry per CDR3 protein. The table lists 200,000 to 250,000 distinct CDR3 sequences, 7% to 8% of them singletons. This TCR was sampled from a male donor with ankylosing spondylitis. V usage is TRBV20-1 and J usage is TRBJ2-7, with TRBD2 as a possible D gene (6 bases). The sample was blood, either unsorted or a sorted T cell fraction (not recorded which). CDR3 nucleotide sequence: TGCAGTGCCCGGGACTCCTCCTACGAGCAGTACTTC. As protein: CSARDSSYEQYF.